This TCR beta chain was sequenced for a study of monozygotic twins with inflammatory bowel disease. Whole-study findings and limits: On the inverse Simpson index, IBD patients scored lower for TCRbeta diversity than healthy co-twins. Lower sharing of clonotypes with other individuals was seen in IBD patients than in healthy twins. This was most marked in patients showing signs of disease activity.

Germline V CDR1 and CDR2: KGHSH, LQKENI. The CDR3 sequence is 13 residues long. Incorporation of UMIs carrying a 6-nucleotide sample barcode was performed by template switching. Two nested PCRs, run for approximately 16 and 9 cycles, were applied to TCRalpha and TCRbeta cDNA. TCRdb reprocessed the 5' RACE reads, keeping one entry per CDR3 protein, no DNA. The table lists 150,000 to 200,000 distinct CDR3 sequences. Comment on this clonotype: Its specificity is not known.

The chain has TRBV18 and TRBJ1-1; TCRdb gives TRBD1 as the D gene, but with no DNA this cannot be confirmed. This sequence was found in a human donor with ulcerative colitis or Crohn's disease, or a healthy co-twin of an affected twin (not recorded which). What was sequenced was blood. CDR3 residues: CASSRPGTDEAFF.